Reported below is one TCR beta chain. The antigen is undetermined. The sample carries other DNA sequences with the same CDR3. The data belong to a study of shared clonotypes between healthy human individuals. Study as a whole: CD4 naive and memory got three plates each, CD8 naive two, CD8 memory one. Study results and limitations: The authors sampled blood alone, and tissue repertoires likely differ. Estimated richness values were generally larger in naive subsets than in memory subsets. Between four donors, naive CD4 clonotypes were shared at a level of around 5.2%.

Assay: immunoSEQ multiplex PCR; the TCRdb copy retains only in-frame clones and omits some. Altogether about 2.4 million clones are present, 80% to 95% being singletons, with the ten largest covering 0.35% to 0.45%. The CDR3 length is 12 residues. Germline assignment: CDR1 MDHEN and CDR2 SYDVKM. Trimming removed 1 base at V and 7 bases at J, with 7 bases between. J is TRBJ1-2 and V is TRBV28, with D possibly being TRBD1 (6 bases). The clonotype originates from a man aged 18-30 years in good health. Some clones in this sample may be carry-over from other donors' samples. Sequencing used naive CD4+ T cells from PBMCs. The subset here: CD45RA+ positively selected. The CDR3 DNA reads TGTGCCAGCAGTTTATCCAGGGGTGGCTACACCTTC. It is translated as CASSLSRGGYTF.